The 27 T cell receptor beta chains in this list originate from one sample, sequenced in a study of blood T cell repertoires in COVID-19. Using immunoSEQ multiplex PCR, the repertoire was profiled, and TCRdb retains in-frame clones only, with some absent. The sample holds around 260,000 clones, about 85% seen once. Sequenced sample: peripheral blood. The origin of the receptors is a human donor in a cohort sampled during active COVID-19.

The CDR3, as DNA: TGTGCCAGCAGCTTAGGTATTGGACGGGGCAATGAGCAGTTCTTC. As protein: CASSLGIGRGNEQFF. The chain couples TRBV7-2 to TRBJ2-1; D might be TRBD2 (5 bases). Trimming shortened V by 1 base and J by 6 bases, and 13 bases separated the two germline ends. CDR3 length: 15 amino acids. Germline assignment: CDR1 SGHTA and CDR2 FQGNSA.

The rearrangement links TRBV29-1 to TRBJ2-7; D might be TRBD1 (5 bases). From germline, CDR1 is SQVTM and CDR2 ANQGSEA. V was pared by 6 bases and J by 0 bases, with 9 bases between. The CDR3 is 12 amino acids. The CDR3 DNA sequence: TGCAGCGTCAGGGTCAACTCCTACGAGCAGTACTTC. Protein: CSVRVNSYEQYF.

This chain links TRBV3-1 (or the pseudogene TRBV3-2) with TRBJ1-4, with a weak D call TRBD1 (6 bases). There are 15 residues in the CDR3. The germline V gene has CDR1 LGHDT and CDR2 YNNKEL (reference sequence). Trimming stripped 1 base from V and 8 bases from J, with 14 bases between. CDR3 protein: CASSQGGGRGEKLFF. As DNA, the CDR3 is TGTGCCAGCAGCCAAGGTGGGGGAAGGGGGGAAAAACTGTTTTTT.

This sequence joins TRBV3-1 (or the pseudogene TRBV3-2) and TRBJ2-7; perhaps TRBD1 as D (6 bases). The V gene's germline CDR1 is LGHDT and CDR2 YNNKEL (reference sequence). V dropped 6 bases and J dropped 1 base, with 13 bases sitting between them. The CDR3 loop spans 14 amino acids. The CDR3 spells CASSQRTDSYEQYF. Here the CDR3 DNA reads TGTGCCAGCAGTCAGAGGACAGATTCCTACGAGCAGTACTTC.

This clone showed up just a few times. This chain connects TRBV7-9 to TRBJ2-1; no firm D call. The germline gives CDR1 SEHNR, CDR2 FQNEAQ (reference sequence). V gave up 0 bases and J gave up 7 bases, with 7 bases separating them. This CDR3 region has 13 residues. The chain's CDR3 is CASSLASTNEQFF. Here the CDR3 DNA reads TGTGCCAGCAGCTTAGCTAGTACGAATGAGCAGTTCTTC.

The chain links TRBV27 to TRBJ2-6, with a tentative D call TRBD2 (6 bases). Germline V gene data show CDR1 as MNHEY and CDR2 as SMNVEV (reference sequence). The CDR3 length is 19 residues. Trimming shortened V by 5 bases and J by 0 bases, and 20 bases separated the two germline ends. This CDR3 reads CASSRATSFESSGANVLTF. The CDR3 nucleotides read TGTGCCAGCAGTCGAGCTACTAGCTTTGAGAGCTCTGGGGCCAACGTCCTGACTTTC.

V and J are TRBV3-1 (or the pseudogene TRBV3-2) and TRBJ2-5; D unresolved. V was pared by 0 bases and J by 5 bases, with 13 bases between. The V gene's germline CDR1 is LGHDT and CDR2 YNNKEL (reference sequence). This CDR3 has 15 amino acids. The CDR3 nucleotides are TGTGCCAGCAGCCAAGATACCCAAAGAGTCGAGACCCAGTACTTC. Translating it yields CASSQDTQRVETQYF.

The J gene is TRBJ2-4, the V gene TRBV19, with 10 positions matching TRBD1. V lost 10 bases, J lost 10 bases, and 7 bases stayed unmatched. CDR1 is LNHDA, CDR2 SQIVND, per germline (reference sequence). The CDR3 runs to 12 residues. CDR3 sequence reads: CATDGTGDIQYF. DNA of the CDR3: TGTGCCACAGACGGGACAGGGGATATTCAGTACTTC.

The chain employs TRBV5-1 and TRBJ2-2; TRBD1 might be the D (5 bases). Germline lookup yields CDR1 SGHRS and CDR2 YFSETQ. Trimming pared 1 base from V and 4 bases from J, leaving 8 bases between. The CDR3 spans 14 residues. The CDR3 DNA reads as TGCGCCAGCAGCTTGCAGGGCATCACCGGGGAGCTGTTTTTT. Its translation: CASSLQGITGELFF.

The chain uses TRBV7-9 and TRBJ1-1; D remains unclear. The CDR3 runs 15 residues. In germline, CDR1 is SEHNR, CDR2 FQNEAQ (reference sequence). V was pared by 1 base and J by 2 bases, with 11 bases between. CDR3 nucleotides: TGTGCCAGCAGCTTAGACACACCCCAAAACACTGAAGCTTTCTTT. This codes for CASSLDTPQNTEAFF.

The sample holds one count of this clone. V is TRBV6-2 or TRBV6-3 and J is TRBJ2-1, with D possibly matching TRBD1 (6 bases). The CDR3 consists of 16 residues. Per germline, CDR1 MNHEY and CDR2 SVGEGT. Trimming left V 5 bases short and J 1 base short, with 15 bases between. Here the CDR3 reads CASSTAGVRSYNEQFF. For the CDR3, the DNA is TGTGCCAGCAGTACAGCAGGGGTACGTTCCTACAATGAGCAGTTCTTC.

The chain carries TRBV28 and TRBJ1-4; TRBD1 agrees at 7 bases. J gave up 5 bases and V 6 bases, and 12 bases lay outside the gene matches. CDR1 and CDR2 from the germline V gene are MDHEN and SYDVKM. The CDR3 consists of 16 residues. The CDR3 DNA follows: TGTGCCAGCAGCCCGTCTGCCAGGGGGTCCAATGAAAAACTGTTTTTT. Translation: CASSPSARGSNEKLFF.

This clone has ten or more counts. V usage is TRBV19 and J usage is TRBJ2-7, with 10 bases fitting TRBD2. Trimming took 1 base from V and 1 from J; bases not matched to a gene: 7. Germline CDR1 and CDR2: LNHDA and SQIVND (reference sequence). The CDR3 has 17 residues. CDR3: CASSIGSLAGDSYEQYF. CDR3 sequence (DNA): TGTGCCAGTAGTATAGGATCTCTAGCGGGAGATTCCTACGAGCAGTACTTC.

This sequence joins TRBV30 and TRBJ1-3, with 7 bases lining up with TRBD1. The length of the CDR3 is 15 residues. V was clipped by 5 bases and J by 0 bases; unmatched bases: 7. Germline CDR1 GTSNPN, CDR2 SVGIG (reference sequence). Here the CDR3 DNA reads TGTGCCTGGTCACAGGGGTCTTCCTCTGGAAACACCATATATTTT. Amino acid sequence: CAWSQGSSSGNTIYF.

The rearrangement uses TRBV12-3 or TRBV12-4 and TRBJ2-3; unclear D gene. The CDR3 has 12 amino acids. V dropped 2 bases and J dropped 6 bases, with 6 bases sitting between them. CDR3 protein: CASSLLADTQYF. The CDR3 DNA reads TGTGCCAGCAGTTTACTTGCGGATACGCAGTATTTT.

The chain combines TRBV19 with TRBJ2-1, with TRBD1 identical over 9 bases. With V trimmed by 5 bases and J by 0 bases, 8 bases remained unmatched. The germline V gene has CDR1 LNHDA and CDR2 SQIVND (reference sequence). This CDR3 spans 17 amino acids. The CDR3 nucleotides read TGTGCCAGTAGTCCGCGGACAGGGGCGAGCTCCTACAATGAGCAGTTCTTC. It specifies CASSPRTGASSYNEQFF.

This chain's CDR3 is CASSLHDGRNQPQHF. The CDR3, as DNA: TGTGCCAGCAGTTTACACGATGGCCGCAATCAGCCCCAGCATTTT. The gene calls are TRBV27 and TRBJ1-5; no clear D. Germline V lookup: CDR1 MNHEY, CDR2 SMNVEV (reference sequence). Trimming left V 2 bases short and J 2 bases short, with 10 bases between. The CDR3 totals 15 residues.

V is TRBV4-1 and J is TRBJ2-3; 9 bases map to TRBD1. The germline V gene encodes CDR1 MGHRA and CDR2 YSYEKL. Trimming took 4 bases from V and 1 from J; bases not matched to a gene: 3. The CDR3 totals 15 residues. This CDR3 reads CASSPRQGGTDTQYF. The DNA for the CDR3 is TGCGCCAGCAGCCCCCGACAGGGGGGCACAGATACGCAGTATTTT.

The rearrangement joins TRBV27 to TRBJ2-3; the D is unclear. The CDR3 loop spans 13 amino acids. The germline V gene has CDR1 MNHEY and CDR2 SMNVEV (reference sequence). Trimming cost V 2 bases and J 0 bases, with 3 bases left between them. The CDR3 coding sequence is TGTGCCAGCAGTTTACGTAGCACAGATACGCAGTATTTT. Protein product: CASSLRSTDTQYF.

J is TRBJ2-3 and V is TRBV19; TRBD2 aligns across 11 bases. Trimming took 7 bases from V and 2 from J; bases not matched to a gene: 8. The CDR3 runs to 16 residues. In germline, CDR1 is LNHDA, CDR2 SQIVND (reference sequence). CDR3 in amino acids: CASNLGGLADTDTQYF. The DNA of the CDR3 is TGTGCCAGTAACCTGGGGGGACTAGCGGACACAGATACGCAGTATTTT. Using reference TRBV19 and TRBJ2-3 for the parts outside the CDR3, the full variable domain is DGGITQSPKYLFRKEGQNVTLSCEQNLNHDAMYWYRQDPGQGLRLIYYSQIVNDFQKGDIAEGYSVSREKKESFPLTVTSAQKNPTAFYLCASNLGGLADTDTQYFGPGTRLTVL.

This clone was seen a single time. The chain employs TRBV5-1 and TRBJ2-7; maybe TRBD1 (6 bases). The V gene lost 7 bases and the J gene lost 2 bases, with 19 bases spanning the gap. CDR1 and CDR2 from the germline V gene are SGHRS and YFSETQ. The CDR3 sequence is 15 residues long. CDR3 nucleotides: TGCGCCAGCTACGGGGCGGAACAGGGAACCTACGAGCAGTACTTC. It translates to CASYGAEQGTYEQYF.

V gene TRBV25-1 combines with J gene TRBJ1-4; a weak D match, TRBD1 (6 bases). The CDR3 is 14 residues long. Trimming cost V 0 bases and J 8 bases, with 10 bases left between them. Germline CDR1 and CDR2: MGHDK and SYGVNS. The CDR3 bases are TGTGCCAGCAGTGAATACAGGGGAGTCGAAAAACTGTTTTTT. Amino acids: CASSEYRGVEKLFF.

A word on this clone: Germline is not matched at one junction end, which may reflect a read error. This chain links TRBV6-1 with TRBJ2-4; 7 bases are shared with TRBD2. CDR3 size: 13 residues. Germline loops: CDR1 MNHNS, CDR2 SASEGT. CDR3 sequence reads: CASSEGGRHRLDF. The CDR3 coding sequence is TGTGCCAGCAGTGAGGGGGGGAGGCATCGGCTGGACTTC.

With regard to this clone: Other DNA sequences within the sample encode an identical CDR3. The chain employs TRBV25-1 and TRBJ1-5; 9 bases map to TRBD1. Losses at the gene ends were 4 bases for V and 6 bases for J; bases not matched to a gene: 4. CDR3 length: 14 amino acids. Germline V CDR1 and CDR2: MGHDK, SYGVNS. The chain's CDR3 is CASSGTGVRQPQHF. The DNA for the CDR3 is TGTGCCAGCAGTGGGACAGGGGTGCGTCAGCCCCAGCATTTT.

The chain recombines TRBV6-5 with TRBJ1-6; the D gene is possibly TRBD1 (6 bases). This CDR3 spans 13 amino acids. Germline V gene lookup returns CDR1 MNHEY and CDR2 SVGAGI. With 0 bases removed from V and 10 bases from J, the gap between germline ends came to 7 bases. DNA for the CDR3: TGTGCCAGCAGTTACTCCCAGGGGTCACCCCTCCACTTT. This codes for CASSYSQGSPLHF.

The chain is built from TRBV28 and TRBJ2-7; a weak D match, TRBD1 (6 bases). CDR3 size: 13 residues. V lost 8 bases and J 7 bases, leaving 18 bases between the germline ends. The germline CDR1 and CDR2 sequences are MDHEN and SYDVKM. CDR3 loop: CASGKQGTGEQYF. The DNA of the CDR3 is TGTGCCAGCGGTAAGCAGGGGACGGGGGAGCAGTACTTC.

The chain couples TRBV11-2 to TRBJ2-2; 14 bases map to TRBD2. From germline, CDR1 is SGHAT and CDR2 FQNNGV. CDR3 length equals 17 residues. Unmatched junction bases numbered 5, after V lost 3 bases and J lost 5 bases. The CDR3 DNA reads as TGTGCCAGCAGCTTCGGACTAGCGGGAGGTCGGACCGGGGAGCTGTTTTTT. Amino acids: CASSFGLAGGRTGELFF.